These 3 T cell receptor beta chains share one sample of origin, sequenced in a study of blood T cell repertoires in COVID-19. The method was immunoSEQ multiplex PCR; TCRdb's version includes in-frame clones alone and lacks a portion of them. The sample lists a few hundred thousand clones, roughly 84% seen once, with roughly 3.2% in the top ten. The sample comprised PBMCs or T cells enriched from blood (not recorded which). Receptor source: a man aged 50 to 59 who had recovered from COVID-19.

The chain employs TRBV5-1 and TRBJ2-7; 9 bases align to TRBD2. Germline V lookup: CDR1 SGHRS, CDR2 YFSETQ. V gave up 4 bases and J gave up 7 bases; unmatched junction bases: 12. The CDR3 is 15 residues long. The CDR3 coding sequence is TGCGCCAGCAGCCCGGGGGGGACTAGCATCCCGGAGCAGTACTTC. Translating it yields CASSPGGTSIPEQYF.

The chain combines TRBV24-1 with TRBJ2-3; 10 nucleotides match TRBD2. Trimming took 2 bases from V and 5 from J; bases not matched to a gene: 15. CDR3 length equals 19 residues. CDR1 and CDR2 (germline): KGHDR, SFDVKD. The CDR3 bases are TGTGCCACCAGTGATTCACAAGGGGGCAGCGGGAGGGCGATAGATACGCAGTATTTT. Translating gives CATSDSQGGSGRAIDTQYF.

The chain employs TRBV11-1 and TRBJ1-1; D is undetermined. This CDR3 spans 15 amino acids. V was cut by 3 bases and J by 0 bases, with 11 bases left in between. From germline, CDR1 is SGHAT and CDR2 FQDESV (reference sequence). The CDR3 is CASSFRAAVNTEAFF. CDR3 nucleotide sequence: TGTGCCAGCAGCTTCAGAGCGGCGGTGAACACTGAAGCTTTCTTT.